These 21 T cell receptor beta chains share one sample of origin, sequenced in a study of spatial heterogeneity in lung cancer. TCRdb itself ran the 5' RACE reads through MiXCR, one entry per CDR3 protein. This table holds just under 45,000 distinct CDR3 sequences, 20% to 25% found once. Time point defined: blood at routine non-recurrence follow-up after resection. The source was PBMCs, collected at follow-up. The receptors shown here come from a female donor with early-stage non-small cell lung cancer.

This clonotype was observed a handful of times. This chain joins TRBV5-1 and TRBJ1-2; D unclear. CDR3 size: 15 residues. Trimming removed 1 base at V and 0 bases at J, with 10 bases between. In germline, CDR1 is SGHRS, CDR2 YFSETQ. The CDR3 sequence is CASSLMAASNYGYTF. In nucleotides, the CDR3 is TGCGCCAGCAGCTTGATGGCTGCCTCTAACTATGGCTACACCTTC.

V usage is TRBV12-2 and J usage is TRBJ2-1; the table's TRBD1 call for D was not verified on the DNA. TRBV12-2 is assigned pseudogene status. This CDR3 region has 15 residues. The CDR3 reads CASRLRQDRNNEQFF. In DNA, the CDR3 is TGTGCAAGTCGCTTACGTCAGGACAGGAACAATGAGCAGTTCTTC.

The DNA of the CDR3 is TGTGCCAGCAGCCCTGGCCACAACACAGATACGCAGTATTTT. Its translation is CASSPGHNTDTQYF. The V and J genes are TRBV7-3 and TRBJ2-3; D unresolved. The V gene's germline CDR1 is SGHTA and CDR2 FQGTGA. The CDR3 is 14 amino acids. V lost 5 bases to trimming and J lost 2 bases, with 11 bases between them.

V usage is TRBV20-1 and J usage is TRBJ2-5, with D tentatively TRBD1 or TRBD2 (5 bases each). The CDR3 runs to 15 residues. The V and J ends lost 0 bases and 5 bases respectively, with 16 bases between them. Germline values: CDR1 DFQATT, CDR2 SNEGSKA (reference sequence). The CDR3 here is CSAREWGWAVETQYF. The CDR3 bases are TGCAGTGCTAGAGAGTGGGGGTGGGCGGTGGAGACCCAGTACTTC.

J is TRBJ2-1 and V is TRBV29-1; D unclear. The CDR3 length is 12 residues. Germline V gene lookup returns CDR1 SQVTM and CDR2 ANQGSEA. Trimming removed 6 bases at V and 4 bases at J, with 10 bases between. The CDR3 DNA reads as TGCAGCGTGGAACTACGGTACAATGAGCAGTTCTTC. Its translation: CSVELRYNEQFF.

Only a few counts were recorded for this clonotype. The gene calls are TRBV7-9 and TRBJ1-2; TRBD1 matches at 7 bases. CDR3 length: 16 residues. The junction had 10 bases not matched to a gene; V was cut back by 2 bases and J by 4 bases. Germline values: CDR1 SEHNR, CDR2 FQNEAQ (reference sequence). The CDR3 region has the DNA TGTGCCAGCAGCTTACGACAGGGATTCGGTTCCTATGGCTACACCTTC. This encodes CASSLRQGFGSYGYTF.

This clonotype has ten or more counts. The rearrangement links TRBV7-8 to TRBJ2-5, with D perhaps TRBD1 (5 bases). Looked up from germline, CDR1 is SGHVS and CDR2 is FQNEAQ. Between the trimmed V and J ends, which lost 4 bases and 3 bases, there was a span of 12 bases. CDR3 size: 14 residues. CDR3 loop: CASSWSSTEETQYF. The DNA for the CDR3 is TGTGCCAGCAGCTGGAGTTCGACAGAAGAGACCCAGTACTTC.

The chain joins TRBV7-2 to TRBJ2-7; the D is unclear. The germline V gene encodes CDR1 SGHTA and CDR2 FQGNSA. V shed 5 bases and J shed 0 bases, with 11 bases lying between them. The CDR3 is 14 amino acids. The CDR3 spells CASSQRTGSYEQYV. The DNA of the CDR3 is TGTGCCAGCAGCCAAAGGACGGGCTCCTACGAGCAGTACGTC.

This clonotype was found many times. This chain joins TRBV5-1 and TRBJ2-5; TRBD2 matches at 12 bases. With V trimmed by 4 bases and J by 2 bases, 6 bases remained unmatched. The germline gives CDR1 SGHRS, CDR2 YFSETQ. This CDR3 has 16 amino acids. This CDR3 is CASSRGLAGPQETQYF. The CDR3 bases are TGCGCCAGCAGCCGTGGACTAGCGGGACCACAAGAGACCCAGTACTTC.

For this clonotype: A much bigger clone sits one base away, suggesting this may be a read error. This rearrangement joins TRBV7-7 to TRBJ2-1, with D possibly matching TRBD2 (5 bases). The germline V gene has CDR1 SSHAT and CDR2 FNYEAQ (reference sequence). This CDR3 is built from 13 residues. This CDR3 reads CASSTGGWGEQFF. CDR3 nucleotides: TGTGCTAGCAGCACCGGCGGGTGGGGTGAGCAGTTCTTC. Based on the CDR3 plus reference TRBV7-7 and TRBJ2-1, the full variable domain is GAGVSQSPRYKVTKRGQDVTLRCDPISSHATLYWYQQALGQGPEFLTYFNYEAQPDKSGLPSDRFSAERPEGSISTLTIQRTEQRDSAMYRCASSTGGWGEQFFGPGTRLTVL.

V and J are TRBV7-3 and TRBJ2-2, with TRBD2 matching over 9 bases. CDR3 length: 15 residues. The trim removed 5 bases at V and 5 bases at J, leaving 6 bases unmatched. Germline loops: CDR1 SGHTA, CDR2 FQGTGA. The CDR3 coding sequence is TGTGCCAGCAGCGTTAGCGGGAGCAGTACCGGGGAGCTGTTTTTT. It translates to CASSVSGSSTGELFF. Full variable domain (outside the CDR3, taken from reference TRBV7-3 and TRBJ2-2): GAGVSQTPSNKVTEKGKYVELRCDPISGHTALYWYRQSLGQGPEFLIYFQGTGAADDSGLPNDRFFAVRPEGSVSTLKIQRTERGDSAVYLCASSVSGSSTGELFFGEGSRLTVL.

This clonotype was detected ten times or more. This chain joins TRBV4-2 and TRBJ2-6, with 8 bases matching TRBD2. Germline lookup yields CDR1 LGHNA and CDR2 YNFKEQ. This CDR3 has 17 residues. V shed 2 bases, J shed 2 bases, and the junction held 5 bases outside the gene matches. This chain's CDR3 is CASSQPAGVAGANVLTF. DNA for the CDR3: TGTGCCAGCAGCCAACCAGCGGGGGTTGCTGGGGCCAACGTCCTGACTTTC.

This CDR3 is CASSQRGVDTQYF. The CDR3 nucleotides read TGTGCCAGCAGCCAACGTGGTGTAGATACGCAGTATTTT. J is TRBJ2-3 and V is TRBV3-1; no clear D gene. The V gene lost 2 bases and the J gene lost 5 bases, with 8 bases spanning the gap. Per germline, CDR1 LGHDT and CDR2 YNNKEL (reference sequence). The CDR3 consists of 13 residues.

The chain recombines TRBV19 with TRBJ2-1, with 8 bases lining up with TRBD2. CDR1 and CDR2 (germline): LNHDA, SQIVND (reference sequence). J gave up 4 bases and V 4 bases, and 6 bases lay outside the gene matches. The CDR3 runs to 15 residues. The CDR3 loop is CASSTRLATYNEQFF. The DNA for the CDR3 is TGTGCCAGTAGTACCCGACTAGCGACGTACAATGAGCAGTTCTTC.

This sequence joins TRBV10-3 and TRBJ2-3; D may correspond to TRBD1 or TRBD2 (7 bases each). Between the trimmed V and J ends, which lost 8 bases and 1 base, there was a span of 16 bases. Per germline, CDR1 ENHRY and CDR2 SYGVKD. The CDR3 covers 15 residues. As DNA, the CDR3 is TGTGCCATCCTGGCGACAGGGAGGGGCACAGATACGCAGTATTTT. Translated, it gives CAILATGRGTDTQYF.

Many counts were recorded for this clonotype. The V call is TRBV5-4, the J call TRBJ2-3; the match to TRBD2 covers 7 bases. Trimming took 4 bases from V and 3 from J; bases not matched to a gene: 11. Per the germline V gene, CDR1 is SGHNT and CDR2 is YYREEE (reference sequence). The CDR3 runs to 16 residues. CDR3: CASSRRWASGTDTQYF. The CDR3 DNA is TGTGCCAGCAGCCGGAGGTGGGCTAGCGGAACAGATACGCAGTATTTT.

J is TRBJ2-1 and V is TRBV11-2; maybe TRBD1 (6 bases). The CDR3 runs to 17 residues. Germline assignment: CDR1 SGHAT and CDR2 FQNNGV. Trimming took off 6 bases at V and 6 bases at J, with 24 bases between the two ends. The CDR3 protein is CASRPIRANRASNEQFF. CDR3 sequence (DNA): TGTGCCAGCAGACCCATACGAGCAAACAGGGCCAGCAATGAGCAGTTCTTC.

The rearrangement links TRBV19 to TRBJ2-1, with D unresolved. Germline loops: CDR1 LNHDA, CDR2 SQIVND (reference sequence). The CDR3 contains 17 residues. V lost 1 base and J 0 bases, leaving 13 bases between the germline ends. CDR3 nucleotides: TGTGCCAGTAGTATAGGCTGGACGATGAGCTCCTACAATGAGCAGTTCTTC. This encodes CASSIGWTMSSYNEQFF.

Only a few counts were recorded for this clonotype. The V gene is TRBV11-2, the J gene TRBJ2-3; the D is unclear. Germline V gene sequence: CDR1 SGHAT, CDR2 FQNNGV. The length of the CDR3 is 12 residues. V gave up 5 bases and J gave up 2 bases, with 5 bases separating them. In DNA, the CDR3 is TGTGCCAGCAGCCCTACCACAGATACGCAGTATTTT. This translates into CASSPTTDTQYF.

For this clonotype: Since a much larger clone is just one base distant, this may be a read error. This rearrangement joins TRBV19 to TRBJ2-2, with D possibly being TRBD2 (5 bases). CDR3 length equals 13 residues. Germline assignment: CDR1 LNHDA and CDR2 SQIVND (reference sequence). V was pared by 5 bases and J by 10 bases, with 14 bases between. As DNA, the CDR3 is TGTGCCAGTAGTGCCCGGGGTCTCGAGGAGCTGTTTTTT. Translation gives CASSARGLEELFF.

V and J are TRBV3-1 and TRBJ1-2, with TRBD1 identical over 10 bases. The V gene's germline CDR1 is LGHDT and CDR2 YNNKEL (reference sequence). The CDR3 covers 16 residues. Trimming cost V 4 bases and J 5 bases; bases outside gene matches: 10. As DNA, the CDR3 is TGTGCCAGCAGCCCCAGGGACAGGGGAAGGAGTTATGGCTACACCTTC. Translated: CASSPRDRGRSYGYTF.